This is a list of T cell receptor beta chains from one sample in a study of T cell repertoires in cytomegalovirus infection. Their antigen targets remain unknown. TCRdb independently ran MiXCR on the reads; one entry per CDR3 protein. The sample has 750,000 to 900,000 distinct CDR3 sequences, about 29% seen once. Here the sequenced sample was cultured CD8+ T cells from PBMCs, taken from culture after CMV antigen stimulation. These receptors were collected from a human donor in good health (CMV status not recorded). Some clones in this sample may be carry-over from other donors' samples. CDR3s include the opening cysteine and the closing phenylalanine or tryptophan.

j_gene	v_gene	CDR3aa
TRBJ1-4	TRBV11-2	CASSARQGWNEKLFF
TRBJ1-2	TRBV29-1	CSVPGGGGYGYTF
TRBJ2-3	TRBV7-6	CASSFQALSTDTQYF
TRBJ1-1	TRBV12-3/TRBV12-4	CASSFWDGWAGTEAFF
TRBJ1-2	TRBV6-2/TRBV6-3	CASIADRGPYGYTF
TRBJ2-6	TRBV7-9	CASSLSFEGSGANVLTF
TRBJ1-1	TRBV4-2	CASSPKRGGGEAFF
TRBJ2-2	TRBV9	CASSVPVGGANTGELFF
TRBJ2-2	TRBV6-2/TRBV6-3	CAGTDRENTGELFF
TRBJ2-7	TRBV27	CASSSLRDRIPYEQYF
TRBJ1-2	TRBV28	CASSPLLEMGGYTF
TRBJ2-5	TRBV7-6	CASSLDPAVQKETQYF
TRBJ2-5	TRBV11-2	CASSLRIAGLETQYF
TRBJ2-1	TRBV6-1	CASRQGLAGFNEQFF
TRBJ1-2	TRBV29-1	CSVEGGQGNPWGYTF
TRBJ1-2	TRBV6-5	CASSYSQQGLEGYTF